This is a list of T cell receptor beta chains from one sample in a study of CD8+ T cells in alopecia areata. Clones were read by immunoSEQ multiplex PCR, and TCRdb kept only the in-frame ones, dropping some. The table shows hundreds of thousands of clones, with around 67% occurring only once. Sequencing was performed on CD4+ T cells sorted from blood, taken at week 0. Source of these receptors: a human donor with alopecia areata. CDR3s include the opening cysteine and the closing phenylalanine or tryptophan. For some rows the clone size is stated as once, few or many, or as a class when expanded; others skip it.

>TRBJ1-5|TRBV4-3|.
CASSQDSAGQPQHF
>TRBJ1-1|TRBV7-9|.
CASSSEGYEAFF
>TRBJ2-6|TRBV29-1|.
CSVGSGANVLTF
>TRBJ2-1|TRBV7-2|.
CASSLEAGSWNEQFF
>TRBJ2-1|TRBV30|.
CAWSVKGQIVNEQFF
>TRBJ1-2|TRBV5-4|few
CASSSTGFDIDDGYTF
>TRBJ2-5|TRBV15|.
CATSADFAETQYF
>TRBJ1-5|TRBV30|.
CAWRRQSDQPQHF
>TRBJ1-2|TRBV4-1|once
CASSQERGIYGYTF
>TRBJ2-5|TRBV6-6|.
CASSPSSRTSLETQYF
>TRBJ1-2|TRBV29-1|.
CSVTWVDGYTF
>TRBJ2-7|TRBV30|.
CAWSGRRGPYEQYF
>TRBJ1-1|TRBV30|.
CAWSVGSFTEAFF
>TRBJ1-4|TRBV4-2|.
CASSRLDPTNEKLFF
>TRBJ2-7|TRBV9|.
CASSVGQSEQYF
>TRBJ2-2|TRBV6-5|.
CASSRTASVTGELFF
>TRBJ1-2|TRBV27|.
CASPTLQGNYGYTF
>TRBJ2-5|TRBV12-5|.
CASGQGLAWREETQYF
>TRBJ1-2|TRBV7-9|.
CASSPGALIKGYTF
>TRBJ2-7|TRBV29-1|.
CSVGQPYEQYF
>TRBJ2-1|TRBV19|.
CASSIGAGNEQFF
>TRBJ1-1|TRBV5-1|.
CASSLEGLKGEAFF
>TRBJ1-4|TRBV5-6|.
CASSLLERGGIPNEKLFF
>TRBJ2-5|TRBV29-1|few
CSGLAGETQYF
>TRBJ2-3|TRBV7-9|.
CASSFEDTQYF
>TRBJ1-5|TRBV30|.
CAWSVPIVGTALRSNQPQHF
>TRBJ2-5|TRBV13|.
CASSVGLGGETQYF
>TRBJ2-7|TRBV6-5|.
CASSSFGTATYEQYF
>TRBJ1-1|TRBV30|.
CAWNFKGNTEAFF
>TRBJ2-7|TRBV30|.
CAWSVSPSYEQYF
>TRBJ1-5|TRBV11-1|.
CASSLSPGQPQHF
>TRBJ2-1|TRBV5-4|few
CASRASSGGTYEQFF
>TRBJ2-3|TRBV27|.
CASTLGGAGTDTQYF
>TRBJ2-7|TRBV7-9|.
CASSPRGFSYEQYF
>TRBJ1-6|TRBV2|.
CASSEVADNSPLHF
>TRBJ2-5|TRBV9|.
CASSVGGRQETQYF
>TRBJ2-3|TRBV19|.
CASSSGDTQYF
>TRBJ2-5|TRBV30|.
CAWARFGVRQETQYF
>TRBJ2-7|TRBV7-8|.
CASSILAGPNLYEQYF
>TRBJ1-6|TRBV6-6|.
CASTNGLTPLHF
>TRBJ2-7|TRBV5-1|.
CASSLTLAYEQYF
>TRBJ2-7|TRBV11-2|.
CASSLDSEQYF
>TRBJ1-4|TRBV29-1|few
CSVNRGEKLFF
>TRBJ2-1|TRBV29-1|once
CSVLRLASYNEQFF
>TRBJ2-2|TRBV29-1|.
CSVEGDGGELFF
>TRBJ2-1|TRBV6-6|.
CASSSRNNEQFF
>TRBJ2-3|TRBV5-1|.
CASSLKVTGASTDTQYF
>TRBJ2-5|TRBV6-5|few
CASSYRGIQETQYF